This T cell receptor (beta chain) emerged from a study of blood T cell repertoires in COVID-19. Study background: PBMCs, B-cell-depleted T cells, or T cells were the source of the cDNA or gDNA that made up the material.

This CDR3 spans 16 amino acids. Profiling relied on immunoSEQ multiplex PCR, and the TCRdb table lists in-frame clones only, not all of them. The sample carries over 350,000 clones, more than 75% recorded once. The sample comprised PBMCs or T cells enriched from blood (not recorded which). The clonotype was recovered from a woman aged 18-35 years who had recovered from COVID-19. The rearrangement links TRBV12-1 to TRBJ2-7; the table's D call TRBD2 went unverified against the DNA. TRBV12-1 corresponds to a pseudogene. This chain's CDR3 is CASSPLGGGGPYEQYF. The CDR3 DNA sequence: TGTGCCAGCAGCCCCCTCGGAGGGGGGGGGCCCTACGAGCAGTACTTC.